This T cell receptor (beta chain) is from a study of blood T cell repertoires in COVID-19. The overall study: PBMCs, B-cell-depleted T cells, or T cells provided the cDNA or gDNA that made up the material.

V was clipped by 2 bases and J by 5 bases; unmatched bases: 9. The length of the CDR3 is 16 residues. Germline V CDR1 and CDR2: MNHNY, SVGAGI (reference sequence). This clone was counted a single time. Only in-frame clones appear in the TCRdb table, and some are missing; sequencing was by immunoSEQ multiplex PCR. The sample records hundreds of thousands of clones, around 87% being singletons. The sequence was collected from a man in his 60s with acute or convalescent COVID-19. The specimen was peripheral blood. The J gene is TRBJ1-2, the V gene TRBV6-6, with TRBD1 matching 9 bases. The CDR3 DNA reads as TGTGCCAGCAGTTACCCCCAACAGGGGGCCCAATATGGCTACACCTTC. Its protein is CASSYPQQGAQYGYTF.